This is a list of T cell receptor beta chains from one sample in a study of chemoradiotherapy in HPV16-positive cancers. Some clones are missing from TCRdb's copy, which holds only in-frame ones; the method was immunoSEQ multiplex PCR. The sample lists some 5,000 clones, 90% to 95% occurring once. Sample: tumor tissue, taken from a patient who underwent chemoradiotherapy. These receptors were taken from a human donor with HPV-associated anogenital cancer. Each CDR3 is given with its conserved first and last residue. The order of the fields is V gene, D gene, clone size, J gene, CDR3 DNA, CDR3 protein. A D gene is named only where the DNA matches it firmly. A clone size is listed for some rows: how often the clone was seen (once, few, many), or a class if it is expanded.

TRBV6-1,TRBD1,-,TRBJ2-5,TGTGCCAGCAGTAGGGACAGGGGGCAAGTTGAGACCCAGTACTTC,CASSRDRGQVETQYF
TRBV25-1,-,-,TRBJ1-3,TGTGCCAGCAGCCTGGAAGGGGGAGGGACTGGAAACACCATATATTTT,CASSLEGGGTGNTIYF
TRBV10-3,-,-,TRBJ2-1,TGTGCCATCAGTGAGAGCACTAACTACAATGAGCAGTTCTTC,CAISESTNYNEQFF
TRBV6-1,-,-,TRBJ1-2,TGTGCCAGCAGTGGGGTCTCACCAGGGCTGCAGGGCTACACCTTC,CASSGVSPGLQGYTF
TRBV30,TRBD2,once,TRBJ2-7,TGTGCCTGGGCGTATGGCGGGAGTAAAACCGAGCAGTACTTC,CAWAYGGSKTEQYF
TRBV6-1,-,once,TRBJ2-3,TGTGCCAGCAGTGAAAAAGGGGGAGGTGGATCAGATACGCAGTATTTT,CASSEKGGGGSDTQYF
TRBV6-5,-,-,TRBJ2-1,TGTGCCAGCAGTTATTTTTTCAGGGGCTCCTACAATGAGCAGTTCTTC,CASSYFFRGSYNEQFF
TRBV10-3,TRBD2,-,TRBJ2-7,TGTGCCATCAGTGACTCGCGGGGGGACTCCTACGAGCAGTACTTC,CAISDSRGDSYEQYF
TRBV28,-,once,TRBJ1-5,TGTGCCAGCAGCCCAGTGACAGCGTATAGCAATCAGCCCCAGCATTTT,CASSPVTAYSNQPQHF
TRBV10-3,-,-,TRBJ2-7,TGTGCCATCAGTGAACCCCAGGGAAGGTCCTTGAACGAGCAGTACTTC,CAISEPQGRSLNEQYF
TRBV20-1,-,-,TRBJ2-2,TGCAGTGCTAGAAGGGCCGGGGAGCTGTTTTTT,CSARRAGELFF
TRBV15,-,-,TRBJ1-2,TGTGCCACCAGCTGGGAGACCGGGCCAAGTGGCTACACCTTC,CATSWETGPSGYTF
TRBV27,-,-,TRBJ1-6,TGTGCCAGCAGTCTCAAAGGTGTTGATTCACCCCTCCACTTT,CASSLKGVDSPLHF
TRBV7-2,-,-,TRBJ2-7,TGTGCCAGCAGCTTAGGAGGGTCCTACTACGAGCAGTACTTC,CASSLGGSYYEQYF
TRBV9,TRBD2,-,TRBJ2-1,TGTGCCAGCAGCGTAGTAGCTAGCGGGATGTACAATGAGCAGTTCTTC,CASSVVASGMYNEQFF
TRBV10-2,-,-,TRBJ2-7,TGCGCCAGCAGTGAGAGGTTCTACGAGCAGTACTTC,CASSERFYEQYF
TRBV9,-,-,TRBJ2-5,TGTGCCAGCAGCACCCATCAAGAGACCCAGTACTTC,CASSTHQETQYF
TRBV2,TRBD1,-,TRBJ1-6,TGTGCCAGTCGGACAGGCCTCTATAATTCACCCCTCCACTTT,CASRTGLYNSPLHF
TRBV7-2,TRBD1,-,TRBJ1-6,TGTGCCAGCAGGGACAGGGAGTTTTCACCCCTCCACTTT,CASRDREFSPLHF
TRBV6-1,-,-,TRBJ2-5,TGTGCCAGCAGTGTGACTGCCGGAGAGACCCAGTACTTC,CASSVTAGETQYF
TRBV11-2,TRBD2,-,TRBJ2-1,TGTGCCAGCAGCCAGACTAGCGGGGGGGCCATCAATGAGCAGTTCTTC,CASSQTSGGAINEQFF
TRBV13,-,-,TRBJ2-3,TGTGCCAGCAGCCTCAGCATGTACCGCACAGATACGCAGTATTTT,CASSLSMYRTDTQYF
TRBV28,TRBD2,-,TRBJ2-7,TGTGCCAGCAGCACGGGGGGGCACTACGAGCAGTACTTC,CASSTGGHYEQYF
TRBV18,-,-,TRBJ1-1,TGTGCCAGCTCACCTCTTAGGACGCTGAACACTGAAGCTTTCTTT,CASSPLRTLNTEAFF
TRBV30,TRBD1,-,TRBJ2-7,TGTGCCTGGAGTAGGACAGGGCTCGAGCAGTACTTC,CAWSRTGLEQYF
TRBV19,TRBD1,-,TRBJ1-1,TGTGCCAGTAGTATAGGGGGACAGGGATCGGGTCAACAAGCTTTCTTT,CASSIGGQGSGQQAFF
TRBV15,-,once,TRBJ1-1,TGTGCCACCAGCCCCCAGGGCAACACTGAAGCTTTCTTT,CATSPQGNTEAFF
TRBV6-1,-,-,TRBJ2-7,TGTGCCAGCGTCCCGGCGGGAACTACCTACGAGCAGTACTTC,CASVPAGTTYEQYF
TRBV7-2,TRBD2,once,TRBJ2-3,TGTGCCAGCCGGCTAGCGGGAGTATTTGTAACAGATACGCAGTATTTT,CASRLAGVFVTDTQYF
TRBV4-3,-,-,TRBJ2-6,TGCGCCAGCAGCCAAGAGGAAGGCTCTGGGGCCAACGTCCTGACTTTC,CASSQEEGSGANVLTF
TRBV5-1,-,-,TRBJ1-5,TGCGCCAGCAGCTTATACGGGGGAGAGAATCAGCCCCAGCATTTT,CASSLYGGENQPQHF